A single sample gave rise to the 26 T cell receptor beta chains below, sequenced in a study of tumor-infiltrating lymphocytes in localized non-small cell lung cancer. Repertoires were generated with immunoSEQ multiplex PCR, while TCRdb's copy carries only in-frame clones and drops some. The sample holds over 10,000 clones, roughly 80% seen once. Sequenced sample: uninvolved lung tissue not adjacent to the tumor. The receptors stem from a human donor with non-small cell lung cancer.

The V gene is TRBV7-2, the J gene TRBJ2-3, with D possibly being TRBD1 (6 bases). Germline lookup yields CDR1 SGHTA and CDR2 FQGNSA. V was trimmed by 4 bases and J by 2 bases, leaving 16 bases between them. The CDR3 spans 16 residues. Written as DNA, the CDR3 is TGTGCCAGCAGCTCGGGTTTCGGGACAACCACAGATACGCAGTATTTT. Translated: CASSSGFGTTTDTQYF.

The gene calls are TRBV5-4 and TRBJ1-2, with unresolved D. Germline V gene lookup returns CDR1 SGHNT and CDR2 YYREEE (reference sequence). The V and J ends lost 5 bases and 7 bases respectively, with 15 bases between them. The CDR3 covers 13 residues. The CDR3 sequence: CASRPEGSSGYTF. The DNA for the CDR3 is TGTGCCAGCAGACCGGAGGGCAGTAGTGGCTACACCTTC.

The genes are TRBV4-1 and TRBJ1-1; D not resolved. CDR1 is MGHRA, CDR2 YSYEKL, per germline. The CDR3 totals 15 residues. Trimming cost V 0 bases and J 1 base, with 9 bases left between them. The chain's CDR3 is CASSQDDSANTEAFF. CDR3 sequence (DNA): TGCGCCAGCAGCCAAGATGATTCGGCGAACACTGAAGCTTTCTTT.

The chain joins TRBV19 to TRBJ1-5; no clear D. Germline values: CDR1 LNHDA, CDR2 SQIVND (reference sequence). V lost 0 bases, J lost 2 bases, and 11 bases lay in between. The CDR3 is 16 amino acids. The CDR3 coding sequence is TGTGCCAGTAGTATAGACGGAGGTATTGGCAATCAGCCCCAGCATTTT. It translates to CASSIDGGIGNQPQHF.

The rearrangement links TRBV4-2 to TRBJ2-7; perhaps TRBD1 as D (6 bases). CDR1 and CDR2 from the germline V gene are LGHNA and YNFKEQ. Between the trimmed V and J ends, which lost 4 bases and 4 bases, there was a span of 17 bases. The CDR3 runs to 15 residues. The CDR3: CASSPEDSLRYEQYF. The CDR3 nucleotides are TGTGCCAGCAGCCCAGAGGACAGTTTAAGATACGAGCAGTACTTC.

The chain links TRBV19 to TRBJ1-5; no definite D call. Trimming stripped 4 bases from V and 0 bases from J, with 10 bases between. The germline V gene has CDR1 LNHDA and CDR2 SQIVND (reference sequence). CDR3 length: 15 residues. As DNA, the CDR3 is TGTGCCAGTAGTACCCAGGTCTATAGCAATCAGCCCCAGCATTTT. This codes for CASSTQVYSNQPQHF.

This chain joins TRBV4-1 and TRBJ2-3; D might be TRBD1 (7 bases). The CDR3 spans 16 residues. Germline lookup yields CDR1 MGHRA and CDR2 YSYEKL. V lost 9 bases to trimming and J lost 2 bases, with 21 bases between them. The CDR3 sequence: CASRRDRQLLTDTQYF. In nucleotides, the CDR3 is TGCGCCAGTCGGAGGGACAGACAGTTACTCACAGATACGCAGTATTTT.

The chain has TRBV7-2 and TRBJ2-6; D not resolved. The germline V gene has CDR1 SGHTA and CDR2 FQGNSA. There are 14 residues in the CDR3. V was cut by 6 bases and J by 7 bases, with 13 bases left in between. Written as DNA, the CDR3 is TGTGCCAGCAGTTTTACCCTGGGAGCCAACGTCCTGACTTTC. Translation gives CASSFTLGANVLTF.

The V and J genes are TRBV18 and TRBJ2-7; tentatively, D is TRBD2 (6 bases). Trimming stripped 3 bases from V and 5 bases from J, with 8 bases between. The CDR3 spans 12 residues. The germline V gene encodes CDR1 KGHSH and CDR2 LQKENI. The CDR3 reads CASSPGGDEQYF. CDR3 nucleotide sequence: TGTGCCAGCTCACCCGGAGGGGACGAGCAGTACTTC.

The table lists this clone with a few counts. The V and J genes are TRBV19 and TRBJ1-2; no definite D call. Trimming left V 6 bases short and J 6 bases short, with 17 bases between. This CDR3 is built from 14 residues. Germline CDR1 and CDR2: LNHDA and SQIVND (reference sequence). CDR3 region: CASRIGPYGNGYTF. In DNA, the CDR3 is TGTGCCAGTAGGATCGGGCCTTATGGGAATGGCTACACCTTC. The full variable domain, in which reference TRBV19 and TRBJ1-2 provide the parts outside the CDR3, is DGGITQSPKYLFRKEGQNVTLSCEQNLNHDAMYWYRQDPGQGLRLIYYSQIVNDFQKGDIAEGYSVSREKKESFPLTVTSAQKNPTAFYLCASRIGPYGNGYTFGSGTRLTVV.

V and J are TRBV7-2 and TRBJ1-2, with TRBD1 identical over 8 bases. The CDR3 runs to 14 residues. The germline V gene encodes CDR1 SGHTA and CDR2 FQGNSA. With V trimmed by 2 bases and J by 8 bases, 7 bases remained unmatched. The CDR3 here is CASSLYSQGGGYTF. The CDR3 DNA reads TGTGCCAGCAGCTTATACTCACAGGGGGGCGGCTACACCTTC.

The chain combines TRBV14 with TRBJ2-7; D remains ambiguous. The CDR3 length is 11 residues. The germline CDR1 and CDR2 sequences are SGHDN and FVKESK. The ends were cut back, 3 bases at V and 5 bases at J, with 5 bases in the middle. The CDR3 here is CASSQFHEQYF. In DNA form, the CDR3 reads TGTGCCAGCAGCCAGTTCCACGAGCAGTACTTC. Full variable domain (rest looked up from reference TRBV14 and TRBJ2-7): EAGVTQFPSHSVIEKGQTVTLRCDPISGHDNLYWYRRVMGKEIKFLLHFVKESKQDESGMPNNRFLAERTGGTYSTLKVQPAELEDSGVYFCASSQFHEQYFGPGTRLTVT.

This clone rates as medium-sized. This sample also contains other DNA sequences that code for the same CDR3. DNA of the CDR3: TGTGCCAGCAGCGTCAAGGTGAGCTCCTACAATGAGCAGTTCTTC. Its translation is CASSVKVSSYNEQFF. V is TRBV9 and J is TRBJ2-1; D gene unclear. CDR1 and CDR2 from the germline V gene are SGDLS and YYNGEE. The CDR3 is made up of 15 amino acids. Deletions cut 2 bases from V and 0 bases from J, with 9 bases between. Looking up the rest from reference TRBV9 and TRBJ2-1 gives the full variable domain: DSGVTQTPKHLITATGQRVTLRCSPRSGDLSVYWYQQSLDQGLQFLIQYYNGEERAKGNILERFSAQQFPDLHSELNLSSLELGDSALYFCASSVKVSSYNEQFFGPGTRLTVL.

This chain connects TRBV5-4 to TRBJ2-6; D gene uncertain. Trimming stripped 0 bases from V and 0 bases from J, with 13 bases between. The CDR3 consists of 18 residues. Looked up from germline, CDR1 is SGHNT and CDR2 is YYREEE (reference sequence). Here the CDR3 reads CASSLGGSAFSGANVLTF. DNA for the CDR3: TGTGCCAGCAGCTTGGGTGGTTCTGCTTTCTCTGGGGCCAACGTCCTGACTTTC. The variable domain in full, completed from reference TRBV5-4 and TRBJ2-6, reads ETGVTQSPTHLIKTRGQQVTLRCSSQSGHNTVSWYQQALGQGPQFIFQYYREEENGRGNFPPRFSGLQFPNYSSELNVNALELDDSALYLCASSLGGSAFSGANVLTFGAGSRLTVL.

The chain has TRBV6-6 and TRBJ1-5; D is undetermined. The V gene's germline CDR1 is MNHNY and CDR2 SVGAGI (reference sequence). The germline V and J ends were trimmed by 8 bases and 9 bases, with 17 bases remaining between them. The CDR3 consists of 13 residues. The CDR3 DNA sequence: TGTGCCAGCGGACGGCAGGAAGGGCGGCCCCAGCATTTT. Protein sequence: CASGRQEGRPQHF.

This clone was seen just once. The rearrangement uses TRBV11-2 and TRBJ1-5, with D possibly TRBD1 on 6 matching bases. This CDR3 is 14 amino acids long. Trimming cost V 5 bases and J 7 bases, with 15 bases left between them. Germline loops: CDR1 SGHAT, CDR2 FQNNGV. In DNA form, the CDR3 reads TGTGCCAGCAGCCGACACGGGGGCCAACAGCCCCAGCATTTT. It encodes CASSRHGGQQPQHF.

This chain joins TRBV10-1 and TRBJ2-7; no clear D gene. V lost 2 bases and J 4 bases, leaving 9 bases between the germline ends. The CDR3 loop spans 13 amino acids. Germline lookup yields CDR1 WNHNN and CDR2 SYGVQD (reference sequence). The CDR3 DNA sequence: TGCGCCAGCAGTGAGCCCCCGGCGTACGAGCAGTACTTC. Protein product: CASSEPPAYEQYF.

The V gene is TRBV7-2, the J gene TRBJ1-1, with 10 positions matching TRBD1. This CDR3 is built from 12 residues. Germline V CDR1 and CDR2: SGHTA, FQGNSA. The V and J ends lost 8 bases and 4 bases, in that order; junction bases with no gene match: 1. The CDR3 region has the DNA TGTGCCAGCGGGACAGGGGCCACTGAAGCTTTCTTT. Its protein product is CASGTGATEAFF.

V and J are TRBV28 and TRBJ1-6, with D perhaps TRBD1 (6 bases). The germline V gene encodes CDR1 MDHEN and CDR2 SYDVKM. Trimming left V 5 bases short and J 1 base short, with 15 bases between. This CDR3 is built from 17 residues. CDR3 sequence reads: CASSLRTESSYNSPLHF. CDR3 coding DNA: TGTGCCAGCAGTCTAAGGACAGAGTCGTCCTATAATTCACCCCTCCACTTT.

V is TRBV15 and J is TRBJ2-1; maybe TRBD1 (7 bases). The germline gives CDR1 LNHNV, CDR2 YYDKDF (reference sequence). This CDR3 region has 19 residues. V was shortened by 8 bases and J by 5 bases, with 31 bases between the two germline ends. The CDR3 nucleotides read TGTGCCACCGCACCCCAAGCAGTGGAGGGGGCGGGCAGAAACAATGAGCAGTTCTTC. Translation: CATAPQAVEGAGRNNEQFF.

The rearrangement uses TRBV5-4 and TRBJ1-4; D is unclear. Germline loops: CDR1 SGHNT, CDR2 YYREEE (reference sequence). The CDR3 runs 13 residues. Trimming shortened V by 0 bases and J by 4 bases, and 4 bases separated the two germline ends. In DNA form, the CDR3 reads TGTGCCAGCAGCTTGGGGGGTAATGAAAAACTGTTTTTT. It yields the protein CASSLGGNEKLFF.

This chain connects TRBV7-2 to TRBJ2-2; TRBD2 agrees at 9 bases. The CDR3 totals 15 residues. The junction had 5 bases not matched to a gene; V was cut back by 5 bases and J by 4 bases. Germline CDR1 reads SGHTA; CDR2 reads FQGNSA. The CDR3 region is CASSPGLAGTGELFF. CDR3 DNA sequence: TGTGCCAGCAGCCCGGGACTAGCTGGCACCGGGGAGCTGTTTTTT.

This rearrangement joins TRBV30 to TRBJ2-7, with 7 bases identical to TRBD1. Trimming at V came to 0 bases and at J to 4 bases, leaving 9 bases not matched to a gene. The V gene's germline CDR1 is GTSNPN and CDR2 SVGIG (reference sequence). There are 15 residues in the CDR3. The CDR3: CAWSVFAGGGYEQYF. For the CDR3, the DNA is TGTGCCTGGAGTGTATTTGCAGGGGGTGGATACGAGCAGTACTTC.

V gene TRBV7-2 combines with J gene TRBJ2-1; 8 positions agree with TRBD1. The CDR3 runs 15 residues. The germline CDR1 and CDR2 sequences are SGHTA and FQGNSA. Trimming removed 5 bases from V and 0 bases from J; junction bases left unmatched: 3. CDR3 residues: CASSADRGSYNEQFF. The CDR3 nucleotides read TGTGCCAGCAGCGCAGACAGGGGCTCCTACAATGAGCAGTTCTTC.

V is TRBV5-5 and J is TRBJ1-3; the D gene is possibly TRBD1 (5 bases). The germline V and J ends were trimmed by 3 bases and 0 bases, with 13 bases remaining between them. In germline, CDR1 is SGHKS, CDR2 YYEKEE (reference sequence). The CDR3 is made up of 16 amino acids. CDR3 in amino acids: CASSSLSGSSGNTIYF. Written as DNA, the CDR3 is TGTGCCAGCAGCTCCCTTTCAGGGAGCTCTGGAAACACCATATATTTT.

This clone is deemed medium-sized. The rearrangement joins TRBV10-2 to TRBJ2-7; tentatively, D is TRBD1 or TRBD2 (6 bases each). The CDR3 contains 15 residues. Germline V CDR1 and CDR2: WSHSY, SAAADI. V lost 3 bases to trimming and J lost 2 bases, with 14 bases between them. CDR3 nucleotide sequence: TGCGCCAGCAGTGAAGGGGCAGGGGAGGCCTACGAGCAGTACTTC. Translating it yields CASSEGAGEAYEQYF.